This TCR beta chain came from a study of blood T cells in healthy people across ages. General study results and limits: Diversity of TCR beta correlated strongly with naive T cell percentage.

This clonotype has a count of ten or more. What it binds is not known. Next came a second PCR, run for roughly 7 to 12 cycles, which used a sample-barcoded 5' primer along with a J-beta primer mix. The authors tagged each cDNA molecule using a template-switch adaptor with 12 random nucleotides. MiXCR was run by TCRdb on the 5' RACE reads, yielding one entry per CDR3 protein. The sample consists of hundreds of thousands of distinct CDR3 sequences, roughly 32% of them appearing once. The length of the CDR3 is 15 residues. The germline V and J ends were trimmed by 4 bases and 2 bases, with 16 bases remaining between them. Germline V gene data show CDR1 as SGHRS and CDR2 as YFSETQ.

Sequenced material: blood. The V and J genes are TRBV5-1 and TRBJ2-7, with D possibly being TRBD2 (5 bases). The sequence was obtained from an elderly woman in good health. The CDR3 sequence is CASSLDGLRAYEQYF. CDR3 sequence (DNA): TGCGCCAGCAGCCTGGACGGACTCCGGGCCTACGAGCAGTACTTC.